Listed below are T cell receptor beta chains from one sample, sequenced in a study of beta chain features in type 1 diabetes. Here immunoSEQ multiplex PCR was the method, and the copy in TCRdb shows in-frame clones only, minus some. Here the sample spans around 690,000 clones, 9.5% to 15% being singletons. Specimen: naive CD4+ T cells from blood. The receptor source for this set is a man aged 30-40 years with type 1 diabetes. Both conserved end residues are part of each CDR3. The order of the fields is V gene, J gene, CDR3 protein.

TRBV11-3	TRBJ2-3	CASSLDSLAGRNTQYF
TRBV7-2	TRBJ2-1	CASSPYRDRVNEQFF
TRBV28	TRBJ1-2	CASKYAGTGMLGYTF
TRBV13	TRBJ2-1	CATRLAGGSYNEQFF
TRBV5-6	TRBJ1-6	CASRPGQGYNSPLHF
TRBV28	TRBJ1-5	CASSFSGQANQPQHF
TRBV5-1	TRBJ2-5	CASSFNLAGLETQYF
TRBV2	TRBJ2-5	CASSEHGQETQYF
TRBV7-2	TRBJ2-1	CASSRLAGLYNEQFF
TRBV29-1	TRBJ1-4	CSVGLRDPPEKLFF
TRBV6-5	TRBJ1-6	CASSYSGTGEIPLHF
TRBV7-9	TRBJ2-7	CASSLVDNTYEQYF
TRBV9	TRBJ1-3	CASSPPGTGGSGNTIYF
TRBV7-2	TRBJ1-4	CASSLAMAGNEKLFF
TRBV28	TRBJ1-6	CASSLGRVSSYNSPLHF
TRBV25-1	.	CASSEFIQAHEQYF
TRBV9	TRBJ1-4	CASSTQTGGYEKLFF
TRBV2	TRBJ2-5	CASSGAVETQYF
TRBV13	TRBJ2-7	CASSQVGAGGPHEQYF
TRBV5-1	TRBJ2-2	CASSLELAGATNTGELFF